Following are 32 T cell receptor beta chains from one sample sequenced in a study of blood T cell repertoires in COVID-19. Generated by immunoSEQ multiplex PCR, the TCRdb table keeps only in-frame clones and is missing some. The sample carries about 52,000 clones, around 81% recorded once. The sample taken for sequencing was peripheral blood. These receptors originate from an elderly woman with COVID-19, enrolled during active disease.

The gene calls are TRBV28 and TRBJ1-2; tentatively, D is TRBD1 (5 bases). Trimming stripped 6 bases from V and 8 bases from J, with 16 bases between. Germline V gene data show CDR1 as MDHEN and CDR2 as SYDVKM. The CDR3 extends over 13 amino acids. The DNA of the CDR3 is TGTGCCAGCAGCCACCCCGGGGGGTGGGGCTACACCTTC. It encodes CASSHPGGWGYTF.

This chain links TRBV18 with TRBJ2-1; D is perhaps TRBD1 (6 bases). The CDR3 is 15 amino acids. CDR1 and CDR2 (germline): KGHSH, LQKENI. Trimming stripped 3 bases from V and 10 bases from J, with 19 bases between. This CDR3 reads CASSPSLTMQGEQFF. CDR3 sequence (DNA): TGTGCCAGCTCACCGTCTTTGACTATGCAGGGGGAGCAGTTCTTC.

The chain has TRBV5-1 and TRBJ2-3; possible D gene TRBD2, 6 bases. Germline V gene lookup returns CDR1 SGHRS and CDR2 YFSETQ. The CDR3 has 16 residues. V lost 6 bases, J lost 0 bases, and 17 bases lay in between. CDR3 amino acids: CASIESSRGSTDTQYF. In DNA form, the CDR3 reads TGCGCCAGCATCGAGTCTAGCCGGGGGAGCACAGATACGCAGTATTTT.

J is TRBJ1-1 and V is TRBV7-3, with a possible D match to TRBD1 (5 bases). The V end lost 6 bases, the J end lost 2 bases, and 16 bases lay between the germline ends. CDR3 size: 15 residues. CDR1 and CDR2 (germline): SGHTA, FQGTGA. The CDR3 nucleotides read TGTGCCAGCAGGCGAGGAGGGACGGCAAACACTGAAGCTTTCTTT. Its protein is CASRRGGTANTEAFF.

J is TRBJ1-3 and V is TRBV10-3; TRBD1 matches 9 bases. The CDR3 extends over 17 amino acids. V shed 2 bases, J shed 4 bases, and the junction held 9 bases outside the gene matches. Germline CDR1 and CDR2: ENHRY and SYGVKD. CDR3 amino acids: CAISEPTGGFLGNTIYF. CDR3 coding DNA: TGTGCCATCAGTGAGCCGACAGGGGGTTTCTTGGGAAACACCATATATTTT.

The rearrangement joins TRBV6-5 to TRBJ2-3; possibly TRBD1 for D (6 bases). CDR1 is MNHEY, CDR2 SVGAGI, per germline. Trimming shortened V by 1 base and J by 5 bases, and 13 bases separated the two germline ends. This CDR3 comprises 15 residues. CDR3 protein: CASSYLDSYVDTQYF. In DNA form, the CDR3 reads TGTGCCAGCAGTTACTTGGACAGTTACGTAGATACGCAGTATTTT.

The chain joins TRBV24-1 to TRBJ2-5; 7 bases are shared with TRBD2. The germline V gene has CDR1 KGHDR and CDR2 SFDVKD. With V trimmed by 6 bases and J by 2 bases, 5 bases remained unmatched. The CDR3 sequence is 14 residues long. The CDR3 nucleotides read TGTGCCACCAGTCTTAGCGGGTTACAAGAGACCCAGTACTTC. Its protein product is CATSLSGLQETQYF.

In this sample, this clone turned up a few times. V gene TRBV27 combines with J gene TRBJ2-3; weak D call: TRBD2 (5 bases). The V gene's germline CDR1 is MNHEY and CDR2 SMNVEV (reference sequence). Trimming stripped 10 bases from V and 2 bases from J, with 19 bases between. The CDR3 spans 15 residues. For the CDR3, the DNA is TGTGCCACCAGACGAGAGGGCTCATCCACAGATACGCAGTATTTT. As protein: CATRREGSSTDTQYF.

The rearrangement joins TRBV30 to TRBJ2-3; 9 bases map to TRBD2. This CDR3 is built from 16 residues. The trim removed 7 bases at V and 3 bases at J, leaving 14 bases unmatched. CDR1 GTSNPN and CDR2 SVGIG come from the germline V gene (reference sequence). This CDR3 is CASSSGASGNTDTQYF. CDR3 nucleotide sequence: TGTGCCTCCTCGTCCGGGGCTAGCGGGAATACAGATACGCAGTATTTT.

The chain employs TRBV4-1 and TRBJ1-2; a possible D gene is TRBD1 (6 bases). The CDR3 has 11 residues. The V and J ends lost 5 bases and 7 bases respectively, with 8 bases between them. In germline, CDR1 is MGHRA, CDR2 YSYEKL. The CDR3 here is CASSSTGGYTF. CDR3 sequence (DNA): TGCGCCAGCAGCTCGACAGGTGGCTACACCTTC.

The chain is built from TRBV9 and TRBJ2-1, with D possibly TRBD2 on 5 matching bases. The CDR3 has 15 residues. The germline CDR1 and CDR2 sequences are SGDLS and YYNGEE. V was shortened by 2 bases and J by 2 bases, with 11 bases between the two germline ends. The CDR3 region is CASSVRDSAYNEQFF. DNA for the CDR3: TGTGCCAGCAGCGTCCGGGATTCCGCCTACAATGAGCAGTTCTTC.

V is TRBV11-2 and J is TRBJ1-3; D not certain. There are 15 residues in the CDR3. V lost 3 bases to trimming and J lost 8 bases, with 17 bases between them. Germline CDR1 is SGHAT and CDR2 is FQNNGV. CDR3 coding DNA: TGTGCCAGCAGCTTTAGAGTCTCGCCAACCGACACCATATATTTT. It codes for CASSFRVSPTDTIYF.

The rearrangement joins TRBV28 to TRBJ2-7, with 8 nucleotides matching TRBD1. The CDR3 is 15 amino acids. Trimming took 6 bases from V and 7 from J; bases not matched to a gene: 14. The germline CDR1 and CDR2 sequences are MDHEN and SYDVKM. The CDR3 loop is CASSRITDRASEQYF. The CDR3 DNA reads as TGTGCCAGCAGCAGAATCACGGACAGGGCGAGTGAGCAGTACTTC.

The chain uses TRBV19 and TRBJ1-1; D unresolved. The CDR3 has 14 amino acids. The germline V gene encodes CDR1 LNHDA and CDR2 SQIVND (reference sequence). V shed 0 bases and J shed 4 bases, with 9 bases lying between them. The CDR3 region is CASSIDPGITEAFF. The CDR3 nucleotides read TGTGCCAGTAGTATAGACCCGGGGATCACTGAAGCTTTCTTT.

This clone was seen a handful of times. V is TRBV27 and J is TRBJ2-3; TRBD1 aligns across 9 bases. The CDR3 runs to 16 residues. Trimming at V came to 2 bases and at J to 4 bases, leaving 7 bases not matched to a gene. Germline V gene lookup returns CDR1 MNHEY and CDR2 SMNVEV (reference sequence). The CDR3 bases are TGTGCCAGCAGTTTAAGACAGGGGGGTGGGTCAGATACGCAGTATTTT. Encoded protein: CASSLRQGGGSDTQYF.

Relative to its sample, this clone is medium-sized. The gene calls are TRBV7-9 and TRBJ2-3; D remains unclear. The CDR3 sequence is 15 residues long. V lost 3 bases and J lost 3, with 13 bases in between. The V gene's germline CDR1 is SEHNR and CDR2 FQNEAQ (reference sequence). CDR3 loop: CASSFGVSQTDTQYF. For the CDR3, the DNA is TGTGCCAGCAGCTTCGGAGTAAGCCAAACAGATACGCAGTATTTT.

The chain links TRBV19 to TRBJ2-5, with 7 bases aligning to TRBD2. V lost 5 bases, J lost 2 bases, and 8 bases stayed unmatched. The CDR3 totals 15 residues. Per germline, CDR1 LNHDA and CDR2 SQIVND (reference sequence). For the CDR3, the DNA is TGTGCCAGTAGTCGTCTGGCTAGCGGACAAGAGACCCAGTACTTC. It codes for CASSRLASGQETQYF.

The chain employs TRBV6-1 and TRBJ2-2; perhaps TRBD1 as D (7 bases). CDR3 length: 17 amino acids. V shed 2 bases and J shed 0 bases, with 13 bases lying between them. CDR1 is MNHNS, CDR2 SASEGT, per germline. This CDR3 is CASSESGGTANTGELFF. The DNA of the CDR3 is TGTGCCAGCAGTGAATCTGGCGGGACAGCGAACACCGGGGAGCTGTTTTTT.

The gene calls are TRBV12-3 or TRBV12-4 and TRBJ1-6; D not certain. This CDR3 is built from 12 residues. V gave up 3 bases and J gave up 13 bases, with 10 bases separating them. The CDR3 protein is CASSLRPFPLHF. The DNA for the CDR3 is TGTGCCAGCAGTTTGCGCCCCTTCCCCCTCCACTTT.

In its sample, this clone was seen once. This chain links TRBV12-3 or TRBV12-4 with TRBJ2-7, with 7 bases that match TRBD1. The CDR3 is 12 residues long. J lost 4 bases, V lost 5 bases, and 2 bases had no gene match. The CDR3 DNA follows: TGTGCCAGCAGTGGGACAGTTTACGAGCAGTACTTC. Translated: CASSGTVYEQYF.

The table lists this clone with a count of one. J is TRBJ2-7 and V is TRBV18, with 11 nucleotides matching TRBD2. V was pared by 6 bases and J by 2 bases, with 9 bases of the junction left unmatched. The CDR3 spans 16 residues. Germline-derived CDR1 and CDR2 are KGHSH and LQKENI. This chain's CDR3 is CASSDIAGGAPYEQYF. The CDR3 DNA sequence: TGTGCCAGCTCCGATATAGCGGGAGGGGCACCCTACGAGCAGTACTTC.

This clone was detected only once. At one end, the junction sequence differs from germline, possibly due to a read error. The rearrangement uses TRBV7-9 and TRBJ2-1; possibly TRBD1 for D (5 bases). This CDR3 contains 15 residues. Per the germline V gene, CDR1 is SEHNR and CDR2 is FQNEAQ (reference sequence). The CDR3 loop reads CASSLGTPQALGAIF. As DNA, the CDR3 is TGTGCCAGCAGCTTAGGGACCCCACAGGCGCTGGGTGCGATCTTC.

The J gene is TRBJ1-1, the V gene TRBV11-2; maybe TRBD1 (5 bases). Trimming left V 1 base short and J 8 bases short, with 23 bases between. The CDR3 runs 17 residues. Per the germline V gene, CDR1 is SGHAT and CDR2 is FQNNGV. This CDR3 reads CASSLVYQGKLAFEAFF. The DNA of the CDR3 is TGTGCCAGCAGCTTAGTATATCAGGGTAAGTTGGCATTCGAAGCTTTCTTT.

V gene TRBV29-1 combines with J gene TRBJ2-1; possibly TRBD2 for D (6 bases). The ends were cut back, 5 bases at V and 6 bases at J, with 14 bases in the middle. This CDR3 is built from 13 residues. CDR1 and CDR2 (germline): SQVTM, ANQGSEA. The DNA of the CDR3 is TGCAGCGTTAAGGGACTCTCGTCCAATGAGCAGTTCTTC. Amino acid sequence: CSVKGLSSNEQFF.

V usage is TRBV9 and J usage is TRBJ1-2; a possible D gene is TRBD1 (6 bases). The CDR3 is made up of 13 amino acids. Trimming took off 6 bases at V and 4 bases at J, with 13 bases between the two ends. Germline CDR1 reads SGDLS; CDR2 reads YYNGEE. The CDR3 DNA reads as TGTGCCAGCACCTACAGGGAGGGCTATGGCTACACCTTC. This codes for CASTYREGYGYTF.

This clone was observed a handful of times. This chain connects TRBV3-1 (or the pseudogene TRBV3-2) to TRBJ2-5; D remains unclear. The ends were cut back, 3 bases at V and 1 base at J, with 3 bases in the middle. This CDR3 has 12 residues. The germline V gene encodes CDR1 LGHDT and CDR2 YNNKEL (reference sequence). CDR3 amino acids: CASSHLQETQYF. The CDR3 DNA is TGTGCCAGCAGCCACCTCCAAGAGACCCAGTACTTC.

The chain recombines TRBV7-6 with TRBJ2-7; TRBD2 matches 7 bases. The CDR3 is 15 residues long. V shed 4 bases and J 7 bases; nucleotides not matched to a gene: 13. Per germline, CDR1 SGHVS and CDR2 FNYEAQ. The CDR3 protein is CASSSRTRAILEQYF. The CDR3 DNA is TGTGCCAGCAGCTCCAGGACTAGGGCTATCCTAGAGCAGTACTTC.

The chain joins TRBV6-6 to TRBJ1-1; D call uncertain. Germline-derived CDR1 and CDR2 are MNHNY and SVGAGI (reference sequence). The CDR3 loop spans 14 amino acids. Trimming cost V 8 bases and J 5 bases, with 18 bases left between them. The CDR3 spells CASVTVTFGTEAFF. CDR3 nucleotides: TGTGCCAGCGTGACGGTGACTTTTGGGACTGAAGCTTTCTTT.

The chain combines TRBV7-9 with TRBJ2-5; TRBD2 aligns across 7 bases. V was pared by 5 bases and J by 5 bases, with 11 bases of the junction left unmatched. The germline V gene has CDR1 SEHNR and CDR2 FQNEAQ (reference sequence). This CDR3 is 15 amino acids long. CDR3 nucleotide sequence: TGTGCCAGCAGCCCCAAGAAGGCGGGGGAGGAGACCCAGTACTTC. This translates into CASSPKKAGEETQYF.

The V and J genes are TRBV9 and TRBJ2-3; 8 bases map to TRBD2. V dropped 3 bases and J dropped 2; count of bases not matched to a gene: 8. Germline lookup yields CDR1 SGDLS and CDR2 YYNGEE. The CDR3 sequence is 16 residues long. The CDR3 sequence: CASSAPGLAFTDTQYF. CDR3 DNA: TGTGCCAGCAGCGCCCCCGGACTAGCCTTCACAGATACGCAGTATTTT.

V gene TRBV6-5 combines with J gene TRBJ2-3, with 10 bases identical to TRBD2. Trimming cost V 2 bases and J 4 bases; bases outside gene matches: 0. The length of the CDR3 is 14 residues. In germline, CDR1 is MNHEY, CDR2 SVGAGI. The CDR3 DNA is TGTGCCAGCAGTTACGGGACTAGCGCAGATACGCAGTATTTT. Residues: CASSYGTSADTQYF.

The rearrangement uses TRBV5-4 and TRBJ2-7; 10 bases are shared with TRBD2. The trim removed 5 bases at V and 7 bases at J, leaving 12 bases unmatched. The CDR3 contains 15 residues. The V gene's germline CDR1 is SGHNT and CDR2 YYREEE (reference sequence). The CDR3 sequence: CASRGTSAATGEQYF. CDR3 DNA: TGTGCCAGCAGAGGGACTAGCGCCGCAACGGGGGAGCAGTACTTC. The whole variable domain, filled in from reference TRBV5-4 and TRBJ2-7, reads ETGVTQSPTHLIKTRGQQVTLRCSSQSGHNTVSWYQQALGQGPQFIFQYYREEENGRGNFPPRFSGLQFPNYSSELNVNALELDDSALYLCASRGTSAATGEQYFGPGTRLTVT.